A selection of T cell receptor beta chains follows, all from one sample in a study of blood T cell repertoires in COVID-19. This table comes from immunoSEQ multiplex PCR, and its TCRdb copy is limited to in-frame clones, with some not included. The repertoire holds some 150,000 clones, with 75% to 90% as singletons. Sequencing input: peripheral blood. Every receptor here comes from a woman aged 40 to 50 with acute or convalescent COVID-19. The CDR3 runs from the conserved cysteine through the conserved F or W. D genes are given only for firm matches. Clone size appears in some rows only: once, few, many, or a class for an expanded clone.

J	V	size	D	DNA	CDR3
TRBJ2-1	TRBV6-5	.	TRBD2	TGTGCCAGCAGTTACTTCGGACTAGCGGACAATGAGCAGTTCTTC	CASSYFGLADNEQFF
TRBJ2-1	TRBV1	.	.	TGCACCAGCAGCCAAAGGGTAGCGGGAGGGCCTCATAGCTCCTACAATGAGCAGTTCTTC	CTSSQRVAGGPHSSYNEQFF
TRBJ1-5	TRBV27	once	TRBD1	TGTGCCAGCAGTTTATCTTATCAGGGGGCCTGGCAGCCCCAGCATTTT	CASSLSYQGAWQPQHF
TRBJ2-2	TRBV9	.	TRBD2	TGTGCCAGCAGCGTAGGACTAGCGGGAGGAGGCACCGGGGAGCTGTTTTTT	CASSVGLAGGGTGELFF
TRBJ1-4	TRBV6-5	.	.	TGTGCCAGCAGTCAAACAGGTGGACGAGGTGAAAAACTGTTTTTT	CASSQTGGRGEKLFF
TRBJ2-5	TRBV11-3	once	.	TGTGCCAGCAACTTCGGACAGGGAGGGACGCGGGAGACCCAGTACTTC	CASNFGQGGTRETQYF
TRBJ2-1	TRBV6-5	.	TRBD1	TGTGCCAGCAGAAGGACAGGGGGCAATGAGCAGTTCTTC	CASRRTGGNEQFF
TRBJ1-5	TRBV19	.	.	TGTGCCAGTTCGCCCCAGGGAATCGGCAATCAGCCCCAGCATTTT	CASSPQGIGNQPQHF
TRBJ2-2	TRBV27	.	.	TGTGCCAGCAGTTTAGGGTCGGGGACCGGGGAGCTGTTTTTT	CASSLGSGTGELFF
TRBJ2-1	TRBV28	.	TRBD1	TGTGCCAGCAACACTTTTCCTAACAGGGGCAATGAGCAGTTCTTC	CASNTFPNRGNEQFF
TRBJ1-4	TRBV5-1	.	.	TGCGCCAGCAGCTTGCATGGGGAGACTAATGAAAAACTGTTTTTT	CASSLHGETNEKLFF
TRBJ1-6	TRBV18	.	.	TGTGCCAGCTCACCATTTTCCGATTCACCCCTCCACTTT	CASSPFSDSPLHF
TRBJ2-3	TRBV6-2/TRBV6-3	.	.	TGTGCCAGCAGTTACTCGAGTCTCCGGCGGGGAGTGCACGGTACGCAGTATTTT	CASSYSSLRRGVHGTQYF
TRBJ2-2	TRBV10-3	.	.	TGTGCCATCAGTCCACGGGGGGCCCCGAACACCGGGGAGCTGTTTTTT	CAISPRGAPNTGELFF
TRBJ2-7	TRBV7-9	.	TRBD1	TGTGCCAGCAGCCCCGGGGACAGCTACGAGCAGTACTTC	CASSPGDSYEQYF
TRBJ2-1	TRBV30	.	.	TGTGCCTGGAGTGTGTCTCCAGGATACTACAATGAGCAGTTCTTC	CAWSVSPGYYNEQFF
TRBJ2-1	TRBV28	.	.	TGTGCCAGCAGAACAGGGTTTCTAGGCAATGAGCAGTTCTTC	CASRTGFLGNEQFF
TRBJ2-7	TRBV6-6	.	.	TGTGCCATCCCTCGAGGGCAGTACTTC	CAIPRGQYF
TRBJ2-3	TRBV28	.	TRBD2	TGTGCCAGCAGTTCCCCGACCTTTACTAGCGGGGGGATCCCAGATACGCAGTATTTT	CASSSPTFTSGGIPDTQYF